This T cell receptor (beta chain) stems from a study of tumor and adjacent non-tumor tissue in lung cancer. Regarding the study as a whole: Tumor tissue had significantly higher TCR diversity than normal lung. Top 100 clones took a larger repertoire share in normal lung.

Worth noting for this clonotype: Its matching antigen is unknown.

This sample's RNA came from whole unsorted tissue. Chemotherapy-naive patients with new lung cancer underwent thoracic surgery in China, August–November 2014. Germline loops: CDR1 MGHRA, CDR2 YSYEKL. V shed 8 bases and J shed 12 bases, with 20 bases lying between them. CDR3 length: 13 amino acids. TCRbeta libraries were built with three rounds of nested PCR, modified from ARM-PCR. One entry per CDR3 protein, called by TCRdb with MiXCR from the multiplex PCR reads. The sample includes about 68,000 distinct CDR3 sequences, roughly 56% seen only once; the top ten take around 20%. This sequence was found in a man aged 45-65 years with non-small cell lung cancer. The chain has TRBV4-1 and TRBJ2-1, with D maybe TRBD1 (6 bases). Input material: lung tumor tissue. The CDR3 DNA reads as TGCGCCAGCTCCTACGGGGCCACAGGGACGCAGTTCTTC. It translates to CASSYGATGTQFF.